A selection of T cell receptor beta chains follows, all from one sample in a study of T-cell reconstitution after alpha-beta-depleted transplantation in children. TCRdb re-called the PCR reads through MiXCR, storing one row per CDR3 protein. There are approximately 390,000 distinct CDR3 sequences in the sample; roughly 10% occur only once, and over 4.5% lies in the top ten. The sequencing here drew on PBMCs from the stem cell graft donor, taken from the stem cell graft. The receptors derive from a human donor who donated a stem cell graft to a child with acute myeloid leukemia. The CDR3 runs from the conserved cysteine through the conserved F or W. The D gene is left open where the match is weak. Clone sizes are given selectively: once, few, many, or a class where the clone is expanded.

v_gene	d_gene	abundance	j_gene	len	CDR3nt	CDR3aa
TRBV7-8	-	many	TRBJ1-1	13	TGTGCCAGCAGCTTAGGACCGGATACTGAAGCTTTCTTT	CASSLGPDTEAFF
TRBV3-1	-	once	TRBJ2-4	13	TGTGCCAGCAGCCAAGATTATCTTGGCATTCAGTACTTC	CASSQDYLGIQYF
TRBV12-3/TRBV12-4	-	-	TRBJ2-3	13	TGTGCCAGCAGTCGGTTAGCGGCCGATACGCAGTATTTT	CASSRLAADTQYF
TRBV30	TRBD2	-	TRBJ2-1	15	TGTGCCTGGAGTGTAGGTGCGGGGGGGCGGAATGAGCAGTTCTTC	CAWSVGAGGRNEQFF
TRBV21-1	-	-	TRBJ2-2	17	TGTGCCAGCAGCAAAGGTCGGCTCAAGGCGGGCACCGGGGAGCTGTTTTTT	CASSKGRLKAGTGELFF
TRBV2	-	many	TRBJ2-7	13	TGTGCCAGCATATCTGGGAATACCTACGAGCAGTACTTC	CASISGNTYEQYF
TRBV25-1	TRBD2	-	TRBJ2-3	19	TGTGCCAGCAGTGATCCCGGGACTAGCGGGCCCCCCGGGTCAGATACGCAGTATTTT	CASSDPGTSGPPGSDTQYF
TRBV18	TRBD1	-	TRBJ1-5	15	TGTGCCAGCTCCACGCGACAGGGTAATAGTCAGCCCCAGCATTTT	CASSTRQGNSQPQHF
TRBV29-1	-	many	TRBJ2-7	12	TGCAGCGTTGAAACAGGAGGCTACGAGCAGTACTTC	CSVETGGYEQYF
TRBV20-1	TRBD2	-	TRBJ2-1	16	TGCAGTGCTAGAGATGTACTAGCGGGAAGAAATGATGAGCAGTTCTTC	CSARDVLAGRNDEQFF
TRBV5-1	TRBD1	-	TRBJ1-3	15	TGCGCCAGCGAGCGGGGACAGGTTTCTGGAAACACCATATATTTT	CASERGQVSGNTIYF
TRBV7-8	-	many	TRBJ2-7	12	TGTGCCAGCAGCTCGACAGTCTACGAGCAGTACTTC	CASSSTVYEQYF
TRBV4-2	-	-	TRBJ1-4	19	TGTGCCAGCAGCCAAGAAGCTTGGCTCGGCGGGGGGACGAATGAAAAACTGTTTTTT	CASSQEAWLGGGTNEKLFF
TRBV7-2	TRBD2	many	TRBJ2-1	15	TGTGCCAGCAGCTTAACTAGCGGGTTAAGGTATGAGCAGTTCTTC	CASSLTSGLRYEQFF
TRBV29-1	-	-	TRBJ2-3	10	TGCAGCGTCATAGGAGATACGCAGTATTTT	CSVIGDTQYF
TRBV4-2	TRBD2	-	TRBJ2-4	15	TGTGCCAGCAGCCAAGCCTCTAGCGGGACCAACATTCAGTACTTC	CASSQASSGTNIQYF
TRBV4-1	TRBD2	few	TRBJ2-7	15	TGCGCCAGCAGCCTCAATTCAGCGGGAGCATACGAGCAGTACTTC	CASSLNSAGAYEQYF
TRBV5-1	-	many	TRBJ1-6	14	TGCGCCAGCAGTTCGGACGGCATTAATTCACCCCTCCACTTT	CASSSDGINSPLHF
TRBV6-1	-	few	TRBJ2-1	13	TGTGCCAGCAGGGGGCTCCTCGGCTATGAGCAGTTCTTC	CASRGLLGYEQFF
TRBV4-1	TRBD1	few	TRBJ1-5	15	TGCGCCAGCAGCCAAGTCACAGGGGGCAATCAGCCCCAGCATTTT	CASSQVTGGNQPQHF
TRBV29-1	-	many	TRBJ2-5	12	TGCAGCGTCGTCGAGACTGGAGAGACCCAGTACTTC	CSVVETGETQYF
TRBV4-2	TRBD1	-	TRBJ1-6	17	TGTGCCAGCAGCCAAGAGGGACAGGGATTCGGTAATTCACCCCTCCACTTT	CASSQEGQGFGNSPLHF
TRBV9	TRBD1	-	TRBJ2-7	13	TGTGCCAGCAGCCCCGGGACAGTCTACGAGCAGTACTTC	CASSPGTVYEQYF
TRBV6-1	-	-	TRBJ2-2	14	TGTGCCACCATAAGGACAAAGAACACCGGGGAGCTGTTTTTT	CATIRTKNTGELFF
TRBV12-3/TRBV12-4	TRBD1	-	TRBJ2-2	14	TGTGCCAGCCGACAGGGAGTAAACACCGGGGAGCTGTTTTTT	CASRQGVNTGELFF
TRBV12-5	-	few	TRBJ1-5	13	TGTGCTAGTGGTTTGGTCCCGGGGCAGCCCCAGCATTTT	CASGLVPGQPQHF